This T cell receptor beta chain was sequenced in a study of blood T cell repertoires in COVID-19. Background on the study: The United States, Italy and Spain supplied acute and convalescent COVID-19 samples. PBMCs, B-cell-depleted T cells, or T cells were the source of the cDNA or gDNA that made up the material.

In the authors' methods: For nucleated cells, counts were estimated from reference gene primer amplification. Measured with immunoSEQ multiplex PCR; TCRdb has only the in-frame clones, and not every one. Clone size and the V and J calls come from that table; the DNA yielded D and trimming. The sample holds 130,000 or so clones, about 80% seen once. Trimming took off 3 bases at V and 0 bases at J, with 15 bases between the two ends. Germline V gene sequence: CDR1 LNHDA, CDR2 SQIVND (reference sequence). This CDR3 contains 17 residues. The chain recombines TRBV19 with TRBJ1-3; tentatively, D is TRBD1 (5 bases). The clonotype comes from a woman in her sixties with acute or convalescent COVID-19. Input material: peripheral blood. The CDR3 bases are TGTGCCAGTAGTATTACTCTTCAGGGCAGCTCTGGAAACACCATATATTTT. This codes for CASSITLQGSSGNTIYF.